This is a list of T cell receptor beta chains from one sample in a study of CD8 T cells in ankylosing spondylitis. In TCRdb, the 5' RACE reads were re-called with MiXCR into one record per CDR3 protein. This sample carries roughly 130,000 distinct CDR3 sequences, approximately 15% of them seen once, and the ten largest clones take 3%. Input material: blood, either unsorted or a sorted T cell fraction (not recorded which). The receptors originated from a female donor with ankylosing spondylitis or in good health (not recorded which). CDR3s include the opening cysteine and the closing phenylalanine or tryptophan. The D gene is left open where the match is weak. Size tells how often a clone was seen (once, few, many) or the class of an expanded clone, and some rows leave it out.

j_gene,d_gene,abundance,v_gene,len,CDR3nt,CDR3aa
TRBJ1-5,-,-,TRBV7-2,15,TGTGCCAGCAGCTTCGCGGCCAGTAGCAATCAGCCCCAGCATTTT,CASSFAASSNQPQHF
TRBJ2-5,-,few,TRBV2,11,TGTGCCAGCAGTCAAGAAAGGGCCCAGTACTTC,CASSQERAQYF
TRBJ2-3,-,many,TRBV20-1,13,TGCAGTGCTAGAGGGACATTCACAGATACGCAGTATTTT,CSARGTFTDTQYF
TRBJ2-7,-,few,TRBV20-1,17,TGCAGTGCTAGAGTCCCCATCCGGGGGAGGAGCTCCTACGAGCAGTACTTC,CSARVPIRGRSSYEQYF
TRBJ1-4,-,many,TRBV5-5,13,TGTGCCAGCAGCCCTCGCGCCGCCGAAAAACTGTTTTTT,CASSPRAAEKLFF
TRBJ2-1,TRBD2,few,TRBV9,17,TGTGCCAGCAGCGTAGGGTATGAAGCGGGAAGCTACAATGAGCAGTTCTTC,CASSVGYEAGSYNEQFF
TRBJ2-1,TRBD2,many,TRBV2,15,TGTGCCAGCAGTGAAGGCAGGGACTATAACAATGAGCAGTTCTTC,CASSEGRDYNNEQFF
TRBJ2-3,TRBD1,many,TRBV28,15,TGTGCCAGCAGTTACTCAGGGGGCAGGGCAGATACGCAGTATTTT,CASSYSGGRADTQYF
TRBJ2-3,TRBD2,few,TRBV5-4,18,TGTGCCAGCAGCTGGACTAGCGGGGGGCCCAAGACCACAGATACGCAGTATTTT,CASSWTSGGPKTTDTQYF
TRBJ1-5,-,many,TRBV7-2,16,TGTGCCAGCAGCTTTTTTGGGGGTAGGAGCAATCAGCCCCAGCATTTT,CASSFFGGRSNQPQHF
TRBJ2-7,TRBD2,few,TRBV20-1,13,TGCAGTGCTTTAGCGGGAGCCGGTTACGAGCAGTACTTC,CSALAGAGYEQYF